This TCR beta chain was found in a study of T-cell memory formation after mild COVID-19. Only a few counts were recorded for this clonotype. TCRdb passed the 5' RACE reads through MiXCR, listing each CDR3 protein once. The data show 350,000 to 500,000 distinct CDR3 sequences, 20% to 30% seen once. The material sequenced was PBMCs or a T cell subset sorted from them (not recorded which). The source is an adult woman who had mild COVID-19 (a few samples of this study predate the infection). Cell type and time point are not known.

CDR3: CASSPTSGSIDEQFF. The CDR3 DNA is TGTGCCAGCAGCCCGACTAGCGGGAGTATCGATGAGCAGTTCTTC. V usage is TRBV7-9 and J usage is TRBJ2-1; 12 bases map to TRBD2. The V gene's germline CDR1 is SEHNR and CDR2 FQNEAQ (reference sequence). J lost 8 bases, V lost 5 bases, and 7 bases had no gene match. The CDR3 runs to 15 residues. Full variable domain (missing parts from reference TRBV7-9 and TRBJ2-1): DTGVSQNPRHKITKRGQNVTFRCDPISEHNRLYWYRQTLGQGPEFLTYFQNEAQLEKSRLLSDRFSAERPKGSFSTLEIQRTEQGDSAMYLCASSPTSGSIDEQFFGPGTRLTVL.